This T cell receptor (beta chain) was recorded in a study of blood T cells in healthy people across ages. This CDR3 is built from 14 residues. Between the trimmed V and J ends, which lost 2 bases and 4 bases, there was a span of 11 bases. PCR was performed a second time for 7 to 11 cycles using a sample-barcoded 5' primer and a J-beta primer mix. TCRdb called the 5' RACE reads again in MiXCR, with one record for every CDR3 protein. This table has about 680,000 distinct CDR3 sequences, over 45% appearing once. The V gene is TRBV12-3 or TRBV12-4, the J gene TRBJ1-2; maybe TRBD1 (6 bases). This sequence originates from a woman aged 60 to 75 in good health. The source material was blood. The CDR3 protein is CASSLRQGSYGYTF. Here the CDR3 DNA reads TGTGCCAGCAGTTTACGGCAGGGGAGCTATGGCTACACCTTC.